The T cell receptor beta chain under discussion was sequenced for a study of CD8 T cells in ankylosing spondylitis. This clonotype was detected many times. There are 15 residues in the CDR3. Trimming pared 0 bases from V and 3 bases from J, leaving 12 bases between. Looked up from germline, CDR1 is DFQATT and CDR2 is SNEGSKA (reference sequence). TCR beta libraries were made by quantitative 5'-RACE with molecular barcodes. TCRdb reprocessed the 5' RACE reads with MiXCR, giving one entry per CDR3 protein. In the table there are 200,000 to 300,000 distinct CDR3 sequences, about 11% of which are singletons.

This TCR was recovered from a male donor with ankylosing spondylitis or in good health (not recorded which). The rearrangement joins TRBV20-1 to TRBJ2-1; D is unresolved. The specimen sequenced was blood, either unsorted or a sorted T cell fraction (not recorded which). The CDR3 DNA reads TGCAGTGCTAGAGATAGGGAACTCCACTACAATGAGCAGTTCTTC. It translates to CSARDRELHYNEQFF.